This T cell receptor beta chain was sequenced during a study of blood T cell repertoires in COVID-19. Background on the study: PBMCs, B-cell-depleted T cells, or T cells were the source of the cDNA or gDNA that made up the material.

V was clipped by 5 bases and J by 4 bases; unmatched bases: 13. CDR1 SGHTA and CDR2 FQGTGA come from the germline V gene. The CDR3 has 16 residues. Authors' methods: Amplification with reference gene primers provided the estimates of nucleated cell counts. Libraries were prepared by immunoSEQ multiplex PCR; TCRdb keeps only in-frame clonotypes and omits some of them. V, J and clone size reflect that table, while D and trimming were determined from the DNA. Of around 200,000 clones listed, around 83% were seen once; the top ten hold 7.5% to 9%. The chain carries TRBV7-3 and TRBJ2-7, with 8 bases identical to TRBD1. The clonotype was recovered from a woman between 45 and 65 years old with acute or convalescent COVID-19. The source material was peripheral blood. The DNA of the CDR3 is TGTGCCAGCAGCCATATCCGGACAGGGAAAGGGTACGAGCAGTACTTC. It specifies CASSHIRTGKGYEQYF.